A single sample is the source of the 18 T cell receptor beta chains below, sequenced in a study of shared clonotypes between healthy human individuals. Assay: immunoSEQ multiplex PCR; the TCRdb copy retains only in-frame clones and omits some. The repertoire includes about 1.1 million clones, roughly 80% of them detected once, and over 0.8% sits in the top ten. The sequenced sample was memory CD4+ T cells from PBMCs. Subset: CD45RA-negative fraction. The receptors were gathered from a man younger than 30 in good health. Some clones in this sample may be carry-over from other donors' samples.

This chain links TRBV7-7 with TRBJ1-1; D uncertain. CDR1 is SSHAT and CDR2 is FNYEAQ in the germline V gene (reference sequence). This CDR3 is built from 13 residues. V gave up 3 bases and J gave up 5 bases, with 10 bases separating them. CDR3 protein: CASSFDRDTEAFF. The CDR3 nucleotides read TGTGCCAGCAGCTTTGACCGGGATACTGAAGCTTTCTTT. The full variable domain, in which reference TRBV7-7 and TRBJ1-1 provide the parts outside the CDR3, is GAGVSQSPRYKVTKRGQDVTLRCDPISSHATLYWYQQALGQGPEFLTYFNYEAQPDKSGLPSDRFSAERPEGSISTLTIQRTEQRDSAMYRCASSFDRDTEAFFGQGTRLTVV.

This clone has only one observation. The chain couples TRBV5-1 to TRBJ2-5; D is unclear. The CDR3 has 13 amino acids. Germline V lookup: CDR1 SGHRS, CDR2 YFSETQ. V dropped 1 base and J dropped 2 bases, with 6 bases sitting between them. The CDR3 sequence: CASSLFQQETQYF. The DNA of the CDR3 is TGCGCCAGCAGCTTGTTTCAGCAAGAGACCCAGTACTTC. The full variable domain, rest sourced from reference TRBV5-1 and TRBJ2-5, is KAGVTQTPRYLIKTRGQQVTLSCSPISGHRSVSWYQQTPGQGLQFLFEYFSETQRNKGNFPGRFSGRQFSNSRSEMNVSTLELGDSALYLCASSLFQQETQYFGPGTRLLVL.

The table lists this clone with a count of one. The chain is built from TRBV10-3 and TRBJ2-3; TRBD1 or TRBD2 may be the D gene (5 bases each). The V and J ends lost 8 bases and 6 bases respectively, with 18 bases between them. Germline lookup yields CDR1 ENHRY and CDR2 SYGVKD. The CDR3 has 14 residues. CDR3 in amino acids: CAIGGFGDGDTQYF. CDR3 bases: TGTGCCATCGGGGGTTTCGGGGACGGGGATACGCAGTATTTT.

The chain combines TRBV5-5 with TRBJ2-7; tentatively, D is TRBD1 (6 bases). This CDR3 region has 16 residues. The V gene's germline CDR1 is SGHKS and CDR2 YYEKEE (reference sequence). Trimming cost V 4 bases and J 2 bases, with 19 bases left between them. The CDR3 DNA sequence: TGTGCCAGCAGCCCGTCTTTAAACAGGGCTACCTACGAGCAGTACTTC. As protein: CASSPSLNRATYEQYF.

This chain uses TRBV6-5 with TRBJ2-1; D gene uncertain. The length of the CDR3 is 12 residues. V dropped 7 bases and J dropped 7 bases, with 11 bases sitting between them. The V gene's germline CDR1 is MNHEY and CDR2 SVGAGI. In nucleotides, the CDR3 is TGTGCCAGCACGGGCAACGCTAATGAGCAGTTCTTC. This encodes CASTGNANEQFF.

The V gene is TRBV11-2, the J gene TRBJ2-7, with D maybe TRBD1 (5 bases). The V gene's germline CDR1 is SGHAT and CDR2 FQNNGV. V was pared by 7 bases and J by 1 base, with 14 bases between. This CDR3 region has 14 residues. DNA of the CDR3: TGTGCCAGCACCTGGACACGGAGTTCCTACGAGCAGTACTTC. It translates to CASTWTRSSYEQYF.

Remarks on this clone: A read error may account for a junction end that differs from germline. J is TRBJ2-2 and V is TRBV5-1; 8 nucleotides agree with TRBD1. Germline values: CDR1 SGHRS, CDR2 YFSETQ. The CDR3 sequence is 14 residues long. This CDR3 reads CAGSTGTGSGELFF. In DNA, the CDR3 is TGCGCCGGCAGCACTGGGACAGGATCCGGGGAGCTGTTTTTT.

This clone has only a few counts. The CDR3 region is CASSLPAGATDTQYF. CDR3 in DNA: TGTGCCAGCAGCTTACCGGCCGGGGCGACAGATACGCAGTATTTT. This rearrangement joins TRBV7-6 to TRBJ2-3, with D perhaps assigned TRBD1 or TRBD2 (5 bases each). The CDR3 contains 15 residues. The V and J ends lost 2 bases and 3 bases respectively, with 12 bases between them. Germline assignment: CDR1 SGHVS and CDR2 FNYEAQ. The entire variable domain, with the rest obtained from reference TRBV7-6 and TRBJ2-3, is as follows: GAGVSQSPRYKVTKRGQDVALRCDPISGHVSLYWYRQALGQGPEFLTYFNYEAQQDKSGLPNDRFSAERPEGSISTLTIQRTEQRDSAMYRCASSLPAGATDTQYFGPGTRLTVL.

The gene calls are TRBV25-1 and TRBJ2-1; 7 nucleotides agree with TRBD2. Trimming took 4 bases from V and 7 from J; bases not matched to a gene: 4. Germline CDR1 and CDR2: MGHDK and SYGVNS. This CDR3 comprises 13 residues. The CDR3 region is CASSAGGWNEQFF. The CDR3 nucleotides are TGTGCCAGCAGTGCGGGGGGATGGAATGAGCAGTTCTTC. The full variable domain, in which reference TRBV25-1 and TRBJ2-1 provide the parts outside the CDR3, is EADIYQTPRYLVIGTGKKITLECSQTMGHDKMYWYQQDPGMELHLIHYSYGVNSTEKGDLSSESTVSRIRTEHFPLTLESARPSHTSQYLCASSAGGWNEQFFGPGTRLTVL.

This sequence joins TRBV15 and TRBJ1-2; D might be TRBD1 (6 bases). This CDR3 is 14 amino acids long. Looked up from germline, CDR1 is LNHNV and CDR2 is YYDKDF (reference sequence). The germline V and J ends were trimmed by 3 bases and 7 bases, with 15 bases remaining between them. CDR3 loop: CATSSREGRGGYTF. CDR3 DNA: TGTGCCACCAGCAGCCGAGAGGGCAGGGGTGGCTACACCTTC.

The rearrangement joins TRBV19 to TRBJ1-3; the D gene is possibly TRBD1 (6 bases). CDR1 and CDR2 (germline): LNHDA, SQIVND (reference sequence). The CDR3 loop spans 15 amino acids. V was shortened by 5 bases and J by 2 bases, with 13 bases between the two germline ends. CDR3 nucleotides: TGTGCCAGTAGTTCCAAGACAGGACCTGGAAACACCATATATTTT. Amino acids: CASSSKTGPGNTIYF.

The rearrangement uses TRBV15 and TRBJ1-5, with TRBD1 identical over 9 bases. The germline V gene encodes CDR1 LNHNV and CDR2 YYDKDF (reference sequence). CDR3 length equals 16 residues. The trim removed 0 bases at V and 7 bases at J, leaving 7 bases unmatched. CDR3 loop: CATSREGTGIGQPQHF. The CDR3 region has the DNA TGTGCCACCAGCAGAGAGGGGACAGGGATTGGGCAGCCCCAGCATTTT.

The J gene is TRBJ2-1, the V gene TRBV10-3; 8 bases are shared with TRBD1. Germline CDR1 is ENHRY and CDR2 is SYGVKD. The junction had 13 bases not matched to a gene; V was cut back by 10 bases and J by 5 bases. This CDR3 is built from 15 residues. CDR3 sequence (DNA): TGTGCCAATTCTAAAACGGGACAGGAGGACAATGAGCAGTTCTTC. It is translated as CANSKTGQEDNEQFF.

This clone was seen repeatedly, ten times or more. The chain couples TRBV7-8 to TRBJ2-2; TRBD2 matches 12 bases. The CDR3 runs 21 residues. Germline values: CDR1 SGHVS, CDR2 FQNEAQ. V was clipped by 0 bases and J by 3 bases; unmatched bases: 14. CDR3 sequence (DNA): TGTGCCAGCAGCTTAGCCAGACAGGTTGGACTAGCGGGAAGAGACACCGGGGAGCTGTTTTTT. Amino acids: CASSLARQVGLAGRDTGELFF.

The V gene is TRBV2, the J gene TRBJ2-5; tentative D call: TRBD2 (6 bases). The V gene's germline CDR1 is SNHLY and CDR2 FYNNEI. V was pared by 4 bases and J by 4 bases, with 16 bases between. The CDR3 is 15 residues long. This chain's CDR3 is CASSGLGGMGETQYF. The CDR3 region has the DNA TGTGCCAGCAGTGGGCTCGGGGGTATGGGAGAGACCCAGTACTTC.

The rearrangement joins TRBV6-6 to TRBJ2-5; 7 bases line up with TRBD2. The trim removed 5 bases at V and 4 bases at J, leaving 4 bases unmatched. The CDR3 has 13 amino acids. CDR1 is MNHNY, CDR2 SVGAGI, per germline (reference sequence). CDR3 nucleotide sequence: TGTGCCAGCAGTCCGACGGGGGGAGAGACCCAGTACTTC. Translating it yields CASSPTGGETQYF.

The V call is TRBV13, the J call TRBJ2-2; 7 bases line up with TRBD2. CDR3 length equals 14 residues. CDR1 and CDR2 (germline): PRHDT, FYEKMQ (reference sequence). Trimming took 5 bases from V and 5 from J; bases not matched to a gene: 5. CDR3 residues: CASSRWTRTGELFF. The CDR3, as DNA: TGTGCCAGCAGCCGGTGGACTAGGACCGGGGAGCTGTTTTTT.

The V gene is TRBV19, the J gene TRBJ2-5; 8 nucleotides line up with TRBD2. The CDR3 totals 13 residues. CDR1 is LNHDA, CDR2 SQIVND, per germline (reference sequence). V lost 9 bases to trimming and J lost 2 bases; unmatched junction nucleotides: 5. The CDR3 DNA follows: TGTGCCAGCAAGGTAGCGGGACAAGAGACCCAGTACTTC. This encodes CASKVAGQETQYF.